The subject of this entry is one TCR beta chain. The target antigen is unknown. Assay used: immunoSEQ multiplex PCR; TCRdb lists only in-frame clones, some missing. The sample consists of 30,000 to 40,000 clones, around 88% of them appearing once. Diagnoses among patients were locally advanced or metastatic urothelial carcinoma. The data are from a study of PD-L1 blockade in urothelial cancer. Study-level findings and limits: A pretreatment blood TCR clonality that fell below the median predicted better progression-free and overall survival.

The CDR3 spans 14 residues. Germline V gene sequence: CDR1 KGHSH, CDR2 LQKENI. Trimming shortened V by 3 bases and J by 1 base, and 9 bases separated the two germline ends. Sequencing was performed on PBMCs, taken around atezolizumab (anti-PD-L1) treatment. The source of this sequence is a man aged 55-75 years with urothelial cancer. The chain employs TRBV18 and TRBJ1-1; D is perhaps TRBD1 (6 bases). CDR3 coding DNA: TGTGCCAGCTCACCCGGACAGCCGAACACTGAAGCTTTCTTT. Amino acid sequence: CASSPGQPNTEAFF.